Each of the 14 T cell receptor beta chains below was sequenced from the same sample in a study of T cells after somatic rescue of genetic block. Assay: immunoSEQ multiplex PCR; the TCRdb copy retains only in-frame clones and omits some. The data show 14,000 to 15,000 clones, approximately 71% seen once. The specimen was peripheral blood mononuclear cells (PBMCs). These receptors all come from a man between 18 and 29 years old.

This chain connects TRBV6-5 to TRBJ2-7; D may be TRBD1 (5 bases). The V end was cut by 2 bases, the J end by 0 bases, with 14 bases between. The CDR3 consists of 16 residues. Germline V gives CDR1 MNHEY, CDR2 SVGAGI. Written as DNA, the CDR3 is TGTGCCAGCAGTTACCCAGAACAGGTTGGCTCCTACGAGCAGTACTTC. Amino acids: CASSYPEQVGSYEQYF.

The J gene is TRBJ1-5, the V gene TRBV18; D remains unclear. The germline V gene has CDR1 KGHSH and CDR2 LQKENI. The CDR3 has 13 residues. Trimming stripped 1 base from V and 6 bases from J, with 7 bases between. The CDR3, as DNA: TGTGCCAGCTCACCACAGGGCGGTCAGCCCCAGCATTTT. The encoded protein is CASSPQGGQPQHF. Full variable domain (rest looked up from reference TRBV18 and TRBJ1-5): NAGVMQNPRHLVRRRGQEARLRCSPMKGHSHVYWYRQLPEEGLKFMVYLQKENIIDESGMPKERFSAEFPKEGPSILRIQQVVRGDSAAYFCASSPQGGQPQHFGDGTRLSIL.

V usage is TRBV5-1 and J usage is TRBJ2-3; TRBD1 agrees at 11 bases. V dropped 5 bases and J dropped 4; count of bases not matched to a gene: 6. Per the germline V gene, CDR1 is SGHRS and CDR2 is YFSETQ. CDR3 size: 15 residues. CDR3 DNA: TGCGCCAGCAGTTCGGACAGGGGGCGCGCAGATACGCAGTATTTT. This translates into CASSSDRGRADTQYF.

V is TRBV2 and J is TRBJ1-4; no clear D gene. The CDR3 extends over 14 amino acids. V was clipped by 6 bases and J by 11 bases, with 19 bases between them. Germline V gives CDR1 SNHLY, CDR2 FYNNEI. CDR3: CASREGSAQAKLFF. Here the CDR3 DNA reads TGTGCCAGCAGGGAGGGAAGTGCTCAAGCCAAACTGTTTTTT.

The rearrangement uses TRBV7-9 and TRBJ1-4, with D uncertain. This CDR3 is built from 15 residues. Germline V gene lookup returns CDR1 SEHNR and CDR2 FQNEAQ (reference sequence). Trimming took 3 bases from V and 3 from J, leaving 11 bases between them. The CDR3 DNA sequence: TGTGCCAGCAGCTTCGGGTCTCTGGCTAATGAAAAACTGTTTTTT. Protein: CASSFGSLANEKLFF.

The chain joins TRBV27 to TRBJ2-7; D is unclear. The V and J ends lost 0 bases and 4 bases respectively, with 10 bases between them. This CDR3 is 14 amino acids long. CDR1 and CDR2 from the germline V gene are MNHEY and SMNVEV (reference sequence). The CDR3 region is CASSLSGYLYEQYF. The DNA for the CDR3 is TGTGCCAGCAGTTTATCGGGCTACCTTTACGAGCAGTACTTC.

The gene calls are TRBV7-8 and TRBJ1-2; D uncertain. Germline CDR1 and CDR2: SGHVS and FQNEAQ. There are 13 residues in the CDR3. V was pared by 1 base and J by 5 bases, with 8 bases between. The DNA for the CDR3 is TGTGCCAGCAGCTTAGACTTCTCTTATGGCTACACCTTC. Protein product: CASSLDFSYGYTF.

This sequence joins TRBV6-6 and TRBJ2-4; no reliable D call. CDR3 length: 13 amino acids. From germline, CDR1 is MNHNY and CDR2 SVGAGI (reference sequence). Trimming cost V 0 bases and J 8 bases, with 8 bases left between them. CDR3 DNA: TGTGCCAGCAGTTACTCGGCCTCCCACATTCAGTACTTC. Protein sequence: CASSYSASHIQYF.

The chain links TRBV5-1 to TRBJ2-3, with a possible D match to TRBD2 (6 bases). Deletions cut 8 bases from V and 0 bases from J, with 13 bases between. CDR1 and CDR2 from the germline V gene are SGHRS and YFSETQ. There are 14 residues in the CDR3. The CDR3 spells CASRTIPSTDTQYF. The CDR3 bases are TGCGCCAGTCGGACTATCCCTAGCACAGATACGCAGTATTTT.

The chain carries TRBV5-1 and TRBJ2-7; D unresolved. Germline V gives CDR1 SGHRS, CDR2 YFSETQ. V was cut by 0 bases and J by 0 bases, with 10 bases left in between. This CDR3 comprises 15 residues. The CDR3 nucleotides read TGCGCCAGCAGCTTGGCCAAGGGCCTCTCCTACGAGCAGTACTTC. Its protein is CASSLAKGLSYEQYF.

The V gene is TRBV13, the J gene TRBJ2-5; TRBD1 aligns across 11 bases. The germline gives CDR1 PRHDT, CDR2 FYEKMQ (reference sequence). The CDR3 runs to 15 residues. After removal of 0 bases from V and 8 bases from J, the junction contained 5 bases not matched to a gene. The CDR3 is CASSLGKGTGGTQYF. The CDR3 coding sequence is TGTGCCAGCAGCTTAGGCAAGGGGACAGGGGGAACCCAGTACTTC.

This clone has only a few counts. The V and J genes are TRBV7-9 and TRBJ1-2, with D unresolved. Germline values: CDR1 SEHNR, CDR2 FQNEAQ (reference sequence). CDR3 length: 11 residues. Deletions cut 0 bases from V and 12 bases from J, with 8 bases between. CDR3: CASSLADLDTF. The DNA for the CDR3 is TGTGCCAGCAGCTTAGCGGACCTAGACACCTTC.

Sample share makes this clone medium-sized. The CDR3 protein is CASSPLAGRDTGELFF. The CDR3 nucleotides read TGTGCCAGCAGCCCTTTAGCGGGACGCGACACCGGGGAGCTGTTTTTT. This chain links TRBV13 with TRBJ2-2, with 8 bases that match TRBD2. CDR3 length: 16 amino acids. CDR1 and CDR2 from the germline V gene are PRHDT and FYEKMQ (reference sequence). V lost 5 bases and J lost 3; bases outside the gene matches: 8.

This clone was counted between two and nine times. V gene TRBV10-3 combines with J gene TRBJ2-3; 7 nucleotides align to TRBD1. The CDR3 runs to 15 residues. The V gene end was trimmed by 4 bases and the J gene end by 2 bases; junction bases not matched to a gene: 6. Germline V gives CDR1 ENHRY, CDR2 SYGVKD. CDR3 sequence reads: CAISGFQGVTDTQYF. The CDR3 DNA is TGTGCCATCAGTGGCTTCCAGGGGGTCACAGATACGCAGTATTTT.